This TCR beta chain was identified during a study of cytomegalovirus exposure and HLA in healthy donors. Whole-study results and caveats: Some TCR beta chains (over 150 of them) were listed as cytomegalovirus-associated.

Remarks on this clone: Its antigen is as yet unknown.

Germline-derived CDR1 and CDR2 are KGHSH and LQKENI. The CDR3 has 17 residues. V lost 4 bases and J 9 bases, leaving 25 bases between the germline ends. A multiplex PCR was run with 60 Vbeta primers and 13 Jbeta primers. As processed by the authors: In a later analysis, the count reached about 75 million unique TCR beta chains, with roughly 9.9 million shared. Assay: immunoSEQ multiplex PCR; the TCRdb copy retains only in-frame clones and omits some. Clone size and the V and J calls come from that table; the DNA yielded D and trimming. The sample yields 150,000 or so clones, of which the top ten take up roughly 2%.

Specimen: PBMCs. The sequence derives from a woman aged 18-29 years in good health and CMV-seronegative. The chain combines TRBV18 with TRBJ2-1; tentative D call: TRBD2 (6 bases). In DNA, the CDR3 is TGTGCCAGCTCACTCAATCAGGGAGTGATGGTGGGGGGTGAGCAGTTCTTC. This sequence encodes CASSLNQGVMVGGEQFF. Drawing the rest from reference TRBV18 and TRBJ2-1, the complete variable domain is NAGVMQNPRHLVRRRGQEARLRCSPMKGHSHVYWYRQLPEEGLKFMVYLQKENIIDESGMPKERFSAEFPKEGPSILRIQQVVRGDSAAYFCASSLNQGVMVGGEQFFGPGTRLTVL.